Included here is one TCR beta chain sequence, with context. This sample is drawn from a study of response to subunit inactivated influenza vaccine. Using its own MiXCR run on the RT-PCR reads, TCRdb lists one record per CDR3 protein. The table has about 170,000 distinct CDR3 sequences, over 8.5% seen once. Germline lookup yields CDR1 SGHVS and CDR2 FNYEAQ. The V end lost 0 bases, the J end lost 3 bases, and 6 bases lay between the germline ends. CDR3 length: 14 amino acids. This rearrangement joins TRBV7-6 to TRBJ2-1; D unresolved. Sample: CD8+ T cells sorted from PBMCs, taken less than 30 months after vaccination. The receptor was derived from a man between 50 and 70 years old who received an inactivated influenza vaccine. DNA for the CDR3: TGTGCCAGCAGCTTAGCGGGGTTCTACAATGAGCAGTTCTTC. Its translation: CASSLAGFYNEQFF.